This is a list of T cell receptor beta chains from one sample in a study of OX40 agonist ivuxolimab in advanced cancers. Clones were sequenced by immunoSEQ multiplex PCR, and TCRdb holds only the in-frame ones, with some missing. Here the sample spans approximately 59,000 clones, around four fifths being singletons. The sample here was CD4+ or CD8+ T cells sorted from blood, taken in a trial of the OX40 agonist ivuxolimab. The receptors were gathered from an adult with an advanced solid tumor such as melanoma, head and neck, liver or kidney cancer. Both conserved end residues are part of each CDR3. A D gene is named only where the DNA matches it firmly. Not every row has a clone size; where given, it reads once, few, many or a size class.

V gene: TRBV29-1; D gene: NA; clone size: few; J gene: TRBJ2-7; CDR3 length: 11; CDR3 DNA: TGCAGCGTAGCCCTCTCCTACGAGCAGTACTTC; CDR3 protein: CSVALSYEQYF
V gene: TRBV6-1; D gene: TRBD1; clone size: NA; J gene: TRBJ1-1; CDR3 length: 14; CDR3 DNA: TGTGCCAGCACCCTACAGGGGGCTTATACTGAAGCTTTCTTT; CDR3 protein: CASTLQGAYTEAFF
V gene: TRBV7-9; D gene: NA; clone size: few; J gene: TRBJ1-1; CDR3 length: 14; CDR3 DNA: TGTGCCAGCAGCTTCCATAGGATGAACACTGAAGCTTTCTTT; CDR3 protein: CASSFHRMNTEAFF
V gene: TRBV10-3; D gene: TRBD1; clone size: once; J gene: TRBJ1-1; CDR3 length: 13; CDR3 DNA: TGTGCCTTCAGGGGGGCTGGGGACACTGAAGCTTTCTTT; CDR3 protein: CAFRGAGDTEAFF
V gene: TRBV6-1; D gene: NA; clone size: once; J gene: TRBJ2-1; CDR3 length: 11; CDR3 DNA: TGTGCCAGCACCTTCAGGCGGGAGCAGTTCTTC; CDR3 protein: CASTFRREQFF
V gene: TRBV14; D gene: NA; clone size: once; J gene: TRBJ1-2; CDR3 length: 13; CDR3 DNA: TGTGCCAGCAGCCAAGGGCCTTGGGGAGGCTACATCTTC; CDR3 protein: CASSQGPWGGYIF
V gene: TRBV27; D gene: NA; clone size: NA; J gene: TRBJ1-4; CDR3 length: 15; CDR3 DNA: TGTGCCAGCAGTGAGAGACAGGCCAGTAATGAAAAACTGTTTTTT; CDR3 protein: CASSERQASNEKLFF
V gene: TRBV4-1; D gene: NA; clone size: NA; J gene: TRBJ2-5; CDR3 length: 15; CDR3 DNA: TGCGCCAGCAGCCAAGACCCGGGTACGCGCGAGACCCAGTACTTC; CDR3 protein: CASSQDPGTRETQYF
V gene: TRBV4-1; D gene: NA; clone size: NA; J gene: TRBJ1-1; CDR3 length: 20; CDR3 DNA: TGCGCCAGCAGCCAAGATCTGGGGAAGGGGAAAGGGACCATGAACACTGAAGCTTTCTTT; CDR3 protein: CASSQDLGKGKGTMNTEAFF
V gene: TRBV5-1; D gene: NA; clone size: few; J gene: TRBJ2-1; CDR3 length: 14; CDR3 DNA: TGCGCCAGCAGCATCCGGGACTCCTACAATGAGCAGTTCTTC; CDR3 protein: CASSIRDSYNEQFF
V gene: TRBV11-3; D gene: NA; clone size: NA; J gene: TRBJ2-5; CDR3 length: 14; CDR3 DNA: TGTGCCAGCAGCTTAGTCGGCGGGGATGAGACCCAGTACTTC; CDR3 protein: CASSLVGGDETQYF
V gene: TRBV7-3; D gene: TRBD2; clone size: NA; J gene: TRBJ2-3; CDR3 length: 16; CDR3 DNA: TGTGCCAGCAGCCCGAGACTAGCAGGTGTAACAGATACGCAGTATTTT; CDR3 protein: CASSPRLAGVTDTQYF
V gene: TRBV6-6; D gene: NA; clone size: NA; J gene: TRBJ2-3; CDR3 length: 11; CDR3 DNA: TGTGCCAGCAACGAGGGGGGTACGCAGTATTTT; CDR3 protein: CASNEGGTQYF
V gene: TRBV6-5; D gene: NA; clone size: NA; J gene: TRBJ2-3; CDR3 length: 13; CDR3 DNA: TGTGCCAGCAGTTCCCCGGGGGCAGATACGCAGTATTTT; CDR3 protein: CASSSPGADTQYF
V gene: TRBV19; D gene: NA; clone size: NA; J gene: TRBJ2-3; CDR3 length: 15; CDR3 DNA: TGTGCCAGTAGCCATTTTGGGGAAAACACAGATACGCAGTATTTT; CDR3 protein: CASSHFGENTDTQYF
V gene: TRBV4-1; D gene: TRBD1; clone size: NA; J gene: TRBJ2-5; CDR3 length: 14; CDR3 DNA: TGCGCCAGCAGCCAAAGACAGGGTTGGGAGACCCAGTACTTC; CDR3 protein: CASSQRQGWETQYF
V gene: TRBV28; D gene: NA; clone size: NA; J gene: TRBJ1-2; CDR3 length: 13; CDR3 DNA: TGTGCCAGCAGCTTGGGGGGCAACTATGGCTACACCTTC; CDR3 protein: CASSLGGNYGYTF
V gene: TRBV7-7; D gene: TRBD1; clone size: NA; J gene: TRBJ2-3; CDR3 length: 15; CDR3 DNA: TGTGCCAGCAGCTTAGGGACAGGGGCCACAGATACGCAGTATTTT; CDR3 protein: CASSLGTGATDTQYF
V gene: TRBV28; D gene: NA; clone size: NA; J gene: TRBJ1-1; CDR3 length: 13; CDR3 DNA: TGTGCCAGCAGTAGGGTCAGGAACACTGAAGCTTTCTTT; CDR3 protein: CASSRVRNTEAFF
V gene: TRBV2; D gene: NA; clone size: NA; J gene: TRBJ2-4; CDR3 length: 12; CDR3 DNA: TGTGCCAGTCGGCCCAACTCGTGGGCCCAGTACTTC; CDR3 protein: CASRPNSWAQYF
V gene: TRBV7-2; D gene: NA; clone size: once; J gene: TRBJ1-2; CDR3 length: 14; CDR3 DNA: TGTGCCAGCAGTACCGGGGGGGTTGTCTATGGCTACACCTTC; CDR3 protein: CASSTGGVVYGYTF
V gene: TRBV6-1; D gene: NA; clone size: once; J gene: TRBJ2-1; CDR3 length: 15; CDR3 DNA: TGTGCCAGCACCCATAGGGGCGGGGCTGGGAATGAGCAGTTCTTC; CDR3 protein: CASTHRGGAGNEQFF
V gene: TRBV2; D gene: NA; clone size: medium-sized; J gene: TRBJ1-2; CDR3 length: 13; CDR3 DNA: TGTGCCAGCAACCCGACAGCAAACTATGGCTACACCTTC; CDR3 protein: CASNPTANYGYTF
V gene: TRBV19; D gene: TRBD1; clone size: NA; J gene: TRBJ1-2; CDR3 length: 16; CDR3 DNA: TGTGCCAGTAGTCCGGGACAGGGGACAGCCATTTATGGCTACACCTTC; CDR3 protein: CASSPGQGTAIYGYTF
V gene: TRBV5-8; D gene: TRBD1; clone size: once; J gene: TRBJ1-2; CDR3 length: 12; CDR3 DNA: TGTGCCAGCAGTTTCCAGGGGGGCGGCTACACCTTC; CDR3 protein: CASSFQGGGYTF
V gene: TRBV25-1; D gene: TRBD1; clone size: NA; J gene: TRBJ2-2; CDR3 length: 17; CDR3 DNA: TGTGCCAGCAGTGCCACAGGACAGGGTGGGGTGCCCGGGGAGCTGTTTTTT; CDR3 protein: CASSATGQGGVPGELFF
V gene: TRBV12-5; D gene: NA; clone size: NA; J gene: TRBJ2-5; CDR3 length: 13; CDR3 DNA: TGTGCTAGTGGTTTGGTAAATGGAGAGACCCAGTACTTC; CDR3 protein: CASGLVNGETQYF
V gene: TRBV19; D gene: NA; clone size: NA; J gene: TRBJ1-2; CDR3 length: 12; CDR3 DNA: TGTGCCAGTAGTCCCGGGGTCTATGGCTACACCTTC; CDR3 protein: CASSPGVYGYTF
V gene: TRBV19; D gene: TRBD1; clone size: NA; J gene: TRBJ1-4; CDR3 length: 15; CDR3 DNA: TGTGCCAGTAGGAAGCCGGACAGGGGTAATGAAAAACTGTTTTTT; CDR3 protein: CASRKPDRGNEKLFF
V gene: TRBV2; D gene: TRBD1; clone size: NA; J gene: TRBJ1-5; CDR3 length: 16; CDR3 DNA: TGTGCCAGCAGTGAAACAGGGGGCCCTAAGGTAGGACCCCAGCATTTT; CDR3 protein: CASSETGGPKVGPQHF
V gene: TRBV10-3; D gene: TRBD1; clone size: NA; J gene: TRBJ2-1; CDR3 length: 13; CDR3 DNA: TGTGCCATCAGGGCAGGGGGCCTCTATGAGCAGTTCTTC; CDR3 protein: CAIRAGGLYEQFF
V gene: TRBV7-6; D gene: NA; clone size: NA; J gene: TRBJ2-5; CDR3 length: 13; CDR3 DNA: TGTGCCAGCGCGGTGGCAAACCAAGAGACCCAGTACTTC; CDR3 protein: CASAVANQETQYF
V gene: TRBV6-1; D gene: NA; clone size: NA; J gene: TRBJ1-5; CDR3 length: 16; CDR3 DNA: TGTGCCAGCAGTGAGGTCGGTGGTGGGGGCAATCAGCCCCAGCATTTT; CDR3 protein: CASSEVGGGGNQPQHF
V gene: TRBV5-1; D gene: TRBD1; clone size: NA; J gene: TRBJ2-2; CDR3 length: 15; CDR3 DNA: TGCGCCAGCAGTACAGGGGATCCGAACACCGGGGAGCTGTTTTTT; CDR3 protein: CASSTGDPNTGELFF
V gene: TRBV11-3; D gene: NA; clone size: NA; J gene: TRBJ1-6; CDR3 length: 13; CDR3 DNA: TGTGCCAGCAGCTTATCGGCCAATTCACCCCTCCACTTT; CDR3 protein: CASSLSANSPLHF
V gene: TRBV27; D gene: NA; clone size: few; J gene: TRBJ1-2; CDR3 length: 14; CDR3 DNA: TGTGCCAGCAGTTTATCTATAGAAAACTATGGCTACACCTTC; CDR3 protein: CASSLSIENYGYTF
V gene: TRBV5-1; D gene: TRBD1; clone size: NA; J gene: TRBJ2-3; CDR3 length: 14; CDR3 DNA: TGCGCCAGCAGCTTGGGGGACAGGAGGGATACGCAGTATTTT; CDR3 protein: CASSLGDRRDTQYF
V gene: TRBV5-4; D gene: TRBD2; clone size: NA; J gene: TRBJ2-3; CDR3 length: 18; CDR3 DNA: TGTGCCAGCAGCTTGCCCGGTCTGACCAGCGGGGTGAGGGATACGCAGTATTTT; CDR3 protein: CASSLPGLTSGVRDTQYF
V gene: TRBV25-1; D gene: NA; clone size: NA; J gene: TRBJ2-5; CDR3 length: 13; CDR3 DNA: TGTGCCAGCAGTGAGAGGGGGGAGGAGACCCAGTACTTC; CDR3 protein: CASSERGEETQYF
V gene: TRBV6-9; D gene: TRBD1; clone size: NA; J gene: TRBJ1-2; CDR3 length: 13; CDR3 DNA: TGTGCCAGCAGGGTGGGGACAGGCTATGGCTACACCTTC; CDR3 protein: CASRVGTGYGYTF
V gene: TRBV28; D gene: NA; clone size: NA; J gene: TRBJ2-5; CDR3 length: 13; CDR3 DNA: TGTGCCAGCAGCACAGCTCCGCAAGAGACCCAGTACTTC; CDR3 protein: CASSTAPQETQYF
V gene: TRBV20-1; D gene: NA; clone size: NA; J gene: TRBJ1-1; CDR3 length: 11; CDR3 DNA: TGCAGTGCTAGAATCTACAATGAAGCTTTCTTT; CDR3 protein: CSARIYNEAFF
V gene: TRBV19; D gene: TRBD1; clone size: once; J gene: TRBJ1-5; CDR3 length: 14; CDR3 DNA: TGTGCCAGTAGCCTACAGGGGGGCAATCAGCCCCAGCATTTT; CDR3 protein: CASSLQGGNQPQHF
V gene: TRBV7-9; D gene: NA; clone size: NA; J gene: TRBJ2-1; CDR3 length: 17; CDR3 DNA: TGTGCCAGCAGCTTATCGGGAGTCGGGGGTCTATACAATGAGCAGTTCTTC; CDR3 protein: CASSLSGVGGLYNEQFF
V gene: TRBV2; D gene: NA; clone size: few; J gene: TRBJ1-4; CDR3 length: 15; CDR3 DNA: TGTGCCAGCATGGATGGGCAAATCGGTAATGAAAAACTGTTTTTT; CDR3 protein: CASMDGQIGNEKLFF
V gene: TRBV12-5; D gene: TRBD1; clone size: NA; J gene: TRBJ1-1; CDR3 length: 14; CDR3 DNA: TGTGCTAGTGGTCACGGGACAGGGAGGACTGAAGCTTTCTTT; CDR3 protein: CASGHGTGRTEAFF
V gene: TRBV11-1; D gene: TRBD1; clone size: few; J gene: TRBJ2-1; CDR3 length: 13; CDR3 DNA: TGTGCCAGCAGCTTGGACAGGGTGGATGAGCAGTTCTTC; CDR3 protein: CASSLDRVDEQFF
V gene: TRBV7-2; D gene: NA; clone size: NA; J gene: TRBJ2-5; CDR3 length: 13; CDR3 DNA: TGTGCCAGCAGCCAATATACGGGGCAGACCCAGTACTTC; CDR3 protein: CASSQYTGQTQYF
V gene: TRBV5-8; D gene: NA; clone size: NA; J gene: TRBJ2-1; CDR3 length: 14; CDR3 DNA: TGTGCCAGCAGCTCTTGGGGGGAAAACAATGAGCAGTTCTTC; CDR3 protein: CASSSWGENNEQFF
V gene: TRBV10-3; D gene: NA; clone size: NA; J gene: TRBJ1-1; CDR3 length: 16; CDR3 DNA: TGTGCCATCAGTGAGTCCCCGACAGCGACGAACACTGAAGCTTTCTTT; CDR3 protein: CAISESPTATNTEAFF
V gene: TRBV2; D gene: NA; clone size: NA; J gene: TRBJ2-6; CDR3 length: 14; CDR3 DNA: TGTGCCAGCACGTGGGACTCTGGGGCCAACGTCCTGACTTTC; CDR3 protein: CASTWDSGANVLTF